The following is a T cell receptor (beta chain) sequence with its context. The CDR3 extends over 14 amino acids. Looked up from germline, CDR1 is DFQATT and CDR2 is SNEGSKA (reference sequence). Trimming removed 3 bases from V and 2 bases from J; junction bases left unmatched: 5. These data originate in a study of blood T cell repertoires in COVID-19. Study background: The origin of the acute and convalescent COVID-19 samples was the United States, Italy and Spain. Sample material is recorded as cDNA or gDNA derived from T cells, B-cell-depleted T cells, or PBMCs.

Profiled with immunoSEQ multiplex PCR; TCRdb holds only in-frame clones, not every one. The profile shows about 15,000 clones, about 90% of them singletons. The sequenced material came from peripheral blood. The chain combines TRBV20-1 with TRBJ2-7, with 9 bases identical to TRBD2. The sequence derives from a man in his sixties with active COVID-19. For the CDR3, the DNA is TGCAGTGCTAGTCCCCAGCGGGGGGCCTACGAGCAGTACGTC. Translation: CSASPQRGAYEQYV.